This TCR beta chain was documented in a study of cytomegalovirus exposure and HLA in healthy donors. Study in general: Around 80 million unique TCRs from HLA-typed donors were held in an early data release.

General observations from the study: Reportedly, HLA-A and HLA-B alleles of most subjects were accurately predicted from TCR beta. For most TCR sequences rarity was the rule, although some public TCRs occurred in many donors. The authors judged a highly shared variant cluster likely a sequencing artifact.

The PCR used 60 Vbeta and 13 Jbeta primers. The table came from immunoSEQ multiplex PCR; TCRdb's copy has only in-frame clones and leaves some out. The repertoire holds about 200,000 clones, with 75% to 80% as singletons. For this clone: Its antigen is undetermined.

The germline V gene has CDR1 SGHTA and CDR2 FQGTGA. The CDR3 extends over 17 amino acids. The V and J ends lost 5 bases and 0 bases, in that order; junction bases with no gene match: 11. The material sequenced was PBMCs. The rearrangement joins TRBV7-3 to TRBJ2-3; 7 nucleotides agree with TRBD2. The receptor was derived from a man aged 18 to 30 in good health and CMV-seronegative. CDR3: CASSLGNLRGSTDTQYF. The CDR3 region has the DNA TGTGCCAGCAGCCTAGGGAACTTGCGGGGGAGCACAGATACGCAGTATTTT.